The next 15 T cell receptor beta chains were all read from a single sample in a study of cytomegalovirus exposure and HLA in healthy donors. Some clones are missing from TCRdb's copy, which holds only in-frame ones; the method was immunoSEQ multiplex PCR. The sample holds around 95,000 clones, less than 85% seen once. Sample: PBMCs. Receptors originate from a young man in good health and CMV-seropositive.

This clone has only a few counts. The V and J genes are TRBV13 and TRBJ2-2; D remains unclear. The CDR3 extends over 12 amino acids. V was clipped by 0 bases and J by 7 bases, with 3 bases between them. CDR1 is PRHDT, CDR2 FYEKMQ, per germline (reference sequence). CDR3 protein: CASSLGVGELFF. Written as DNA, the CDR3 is TGTGCCAGCAGCTTAGGCGTCGGGGAGCTGTTTTTT.

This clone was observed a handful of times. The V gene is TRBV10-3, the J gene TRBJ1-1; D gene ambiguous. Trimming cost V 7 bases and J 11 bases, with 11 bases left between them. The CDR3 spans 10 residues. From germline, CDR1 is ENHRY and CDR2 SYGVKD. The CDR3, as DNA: TGTGCCATCAACCCGAGCCCCGCTTTCTTT. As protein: CAINPSPAFF.

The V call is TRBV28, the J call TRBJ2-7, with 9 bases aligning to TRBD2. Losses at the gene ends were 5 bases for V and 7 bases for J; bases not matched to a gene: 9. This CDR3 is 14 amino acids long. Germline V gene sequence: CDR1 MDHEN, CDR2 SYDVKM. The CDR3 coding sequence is TGTGCCAGCAGTATCATAGCGGGAGAGAGGGAGCAGTACTTC. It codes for CASSIIAGEREQYF.

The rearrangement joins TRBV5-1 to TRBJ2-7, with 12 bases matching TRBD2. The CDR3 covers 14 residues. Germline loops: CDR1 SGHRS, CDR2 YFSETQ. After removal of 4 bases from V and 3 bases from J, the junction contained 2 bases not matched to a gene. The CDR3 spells CASSPSGRDYEQYV. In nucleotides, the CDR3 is TGCGCCAGCAGCCCTAGCGGGAGGGACTACGAGCAGTACGTC.

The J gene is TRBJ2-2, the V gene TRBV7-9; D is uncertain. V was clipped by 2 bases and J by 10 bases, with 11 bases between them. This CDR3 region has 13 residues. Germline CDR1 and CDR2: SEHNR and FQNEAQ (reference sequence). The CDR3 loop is CASSLLDSSELFF. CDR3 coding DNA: TGTGCCAGCAGCTTATTAGACTCTTCGGAGCTGTTTTTT.

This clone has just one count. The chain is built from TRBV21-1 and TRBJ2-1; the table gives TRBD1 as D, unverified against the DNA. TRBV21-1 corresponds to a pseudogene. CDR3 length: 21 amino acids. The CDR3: CASSRVCGTGDCGRRYNEQFF. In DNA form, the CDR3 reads TGTGCCAGCAGTAGAGTTTGCGGGACAGGGGACTGCGGGAGAAGGTACAATGAGCAGTTCTTC.

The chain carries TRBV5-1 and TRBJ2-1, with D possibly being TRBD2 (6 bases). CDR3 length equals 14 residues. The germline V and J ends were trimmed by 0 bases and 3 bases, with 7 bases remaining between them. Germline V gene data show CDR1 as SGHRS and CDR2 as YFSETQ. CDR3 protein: CASSLGGVYNEQFF. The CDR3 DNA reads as TGCGCCAGCAGCTTGGGCGGGGTCTACAATGAGCAGTTCTTC.

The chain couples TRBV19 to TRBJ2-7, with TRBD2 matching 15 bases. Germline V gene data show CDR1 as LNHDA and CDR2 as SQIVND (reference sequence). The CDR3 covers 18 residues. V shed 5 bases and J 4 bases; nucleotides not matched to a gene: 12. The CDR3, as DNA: TGTGCCAGTAGTTTAATCATCGGGACTAGCGGGAGGACGTACGAGCAGTACTTC. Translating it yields CASSLIIGTSGRTYEQYF.

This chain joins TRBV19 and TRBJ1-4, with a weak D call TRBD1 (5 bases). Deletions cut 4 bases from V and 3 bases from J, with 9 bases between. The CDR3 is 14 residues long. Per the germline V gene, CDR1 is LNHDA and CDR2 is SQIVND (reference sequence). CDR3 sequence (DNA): TGTGCCAGTAGTACAGGGAGGTCTAATGAAAAACTGTTTTTT. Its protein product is CASSTGRSNEKLFF.

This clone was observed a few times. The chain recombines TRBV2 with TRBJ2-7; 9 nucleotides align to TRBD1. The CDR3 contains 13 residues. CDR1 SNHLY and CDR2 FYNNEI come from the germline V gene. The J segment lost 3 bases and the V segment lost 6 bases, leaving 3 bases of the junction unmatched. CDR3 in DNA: TGTGCCAGCAGAACAGGGGGCGGCTACGAGCAGTACGTC. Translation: CASRTGGGYEQYV.

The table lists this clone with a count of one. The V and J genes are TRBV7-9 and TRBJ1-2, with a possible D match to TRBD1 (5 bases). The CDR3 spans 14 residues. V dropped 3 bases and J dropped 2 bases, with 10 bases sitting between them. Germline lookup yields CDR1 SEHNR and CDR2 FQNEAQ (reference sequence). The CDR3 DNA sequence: TGTGCCAGCAGCTTGGGGGAGGGCAACTATGGCTACACCTTC. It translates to CASSLGEGNYGYTF.

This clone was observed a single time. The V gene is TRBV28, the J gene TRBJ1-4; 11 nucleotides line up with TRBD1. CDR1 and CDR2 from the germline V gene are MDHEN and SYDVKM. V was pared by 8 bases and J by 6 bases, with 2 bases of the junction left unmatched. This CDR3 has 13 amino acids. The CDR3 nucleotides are TGTGCCAGCCGGACAGGGGGCGATGAAAAACTGTTTTTT. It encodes CASRTGGDEKLFF.

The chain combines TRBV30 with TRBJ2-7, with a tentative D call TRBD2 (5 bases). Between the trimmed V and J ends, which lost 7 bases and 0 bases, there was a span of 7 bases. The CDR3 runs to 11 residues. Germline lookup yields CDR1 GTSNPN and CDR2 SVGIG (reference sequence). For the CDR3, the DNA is TGTGCCTTAGCGAGCTCCTACGAGCAGTACTTC. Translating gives CALASSYEQYF. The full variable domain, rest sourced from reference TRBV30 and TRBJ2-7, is SQTIHQWPATLVQPVGSPLSLECTVEGTSNPNLYWYRQAAGRGLQLLFYSVGIGQISSEVPQNLSASRPQDRQFILSSKKLLLSDSGFYLCALASSYEQYFGPGTRLTVT.

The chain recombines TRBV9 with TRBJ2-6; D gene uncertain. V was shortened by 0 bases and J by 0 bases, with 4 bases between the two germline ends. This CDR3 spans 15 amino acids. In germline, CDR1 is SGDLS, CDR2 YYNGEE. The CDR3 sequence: CASSVVSSGANVLTF. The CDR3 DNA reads TGTGCCAGCAGCGTAGTTAGCTCTGGGGCCAACGTCCTGACTTTC. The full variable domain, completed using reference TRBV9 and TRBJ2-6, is DSGVTQTPKHLITATGQRVTLRCSPRSGDLSVYWYQQSLDQGLQFLIQYYNGEERAKGNILERFSAQQFPDLHSELNLSSLELGDSALYFCASSVVSSGANVLTFGAGSRLTVL.

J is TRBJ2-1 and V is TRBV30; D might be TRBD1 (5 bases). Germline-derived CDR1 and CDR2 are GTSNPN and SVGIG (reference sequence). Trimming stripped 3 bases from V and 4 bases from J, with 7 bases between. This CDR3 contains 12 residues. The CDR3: CAWRGQYNEQFF. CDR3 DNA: TGTGCCTGGAGAGGACAATACAATGAGCAGTTCTTC.